The 8 T cell receptor beta chains presented below share a single source sample, sequenced in a study of identical twins. MiXCR, applied by TCRdb to the 5' RACE reads, yields one record per CDR3 protein. The data show 550,000 to 700,000 distinct CDR3 sequences, 7.5% to 10% seen once. The sample was also linked to a second study, of yellow fever vaccine responses in identical twins.

Sequenced input: PBMCs. These receptor sequences come from a woman younger than 35 in good health.

This clonotype was detected only once. The final CDR3 position lacks the conserved phenylalanine or tryptophan, pointing to a likely read error. This sequence joins TRBV4-2 and TRBJ2-1, with 9 bases lining up with TRBD2. Germline V lookup: CDR1 LGHNA, CDR2 YNFKEQ. The length of the CDR3 is 16 residues. With 0 bases clipped from V and 7 bases from J, the junction kept 7 bases outside the gene matches. Here the CDR3 reads CASSQDTSGSLNEQFL. CDR3 coding DNA: TGTGCCAGCAGCCAAGATACTAGCGGGTCTTTAAATGAGCAGTTCCTC.

Only a few counts were recorded for this clonotype. This chain connects TRBV21-1 to TRBJ1-1; the table calls TRBD1, which could not be checked here. TRBV21-1 is labeled a pseudogene. CDR3 length equals 15 residues. This chain's CDR3 is CASSYQWGAGVEAFF. The CDR3 DNA is TGTGCCAGCAGCTACCAGTGGGGGGCGGGGGTCGAAGCTTTCTTT.

This clonotype was detected only a few times. The chain joins TRBV5-6 to TRBJ2-7; the D gene could be TRBD1 or TRBD2 (5 bases each). Deletions cut 4 bases from V and 1 base from J, with 15 bases between. This CDR3 spans 15 amino acids. In germline, CDR1 is SGHDT, CDR2 YYEEEE. The CDR3 bases are TGTGCCAGCAGCATCCGGGACGCCGGATCCTACGAGCAGTACTTC. Residues: CASSIRDAGSYEQYF.

A word on this clonotype: With a much larger clone just one base away, this may be a read error. The chain links TRBV28 to TRBJ2-1, with 9 bases identical to TRBD2. Germline V gene sequence: CDR1 MDHEN, CDR2 SYDVKM. There are 15 residues in the CDR3. CDR3 coding DNA: TGTTCCAGCAGTTATGAGGGAGCGGGAGGCGGTGAGCAGTTCTTC. It translates to CSSSYEGAGGGEQFF.

This clonotype was observed a few times. The rearrangement joins TRBV5-4 to TRBJ1-3; tentatively, D is TRBD1 (5 bases). Looked up from germline, CDR1 is SGHNT and CDR2 is YYREEE (reference sequence). This CDR3 region has 14 residues. The V end was cut by 4 bases, the J end by 7 bases, with 15 bases between. In nucleotides, the CDR3 is TGTGCCAGCAGCAGTCAGGGATCTGTGAACACCATATATTTT. Its translation is CASSSQGSVNTIYF.

This clonotype occurred many times. J is TRBJ2-2 and V is TRBV5-6; 12 nucleotides line up with TRBD2. From germline, CDR1 is SGHDT and CDR2 YYEEEE. The junction had 7 bases not matched to a gene; V was cut back by 4 bases and J by 6 bases. The CDR3 has 16 residues. CDR3 nucleotide sequence: TGTGCCAGCAGCCCCGGACTAGCGGGATCCCCCGGGGAGCTGTTTTTT. Its translation is CASSPGLAGSPGELFF.

There are many counts of this clonotype. V usage is TRBV12-3 or TRBV12-4 and J usage is TRBJ2-7, with a possible D match to TRBD2 (6 bases). Trimming pared 7 bases from V and 3 bases from J, leaving 16 bases between. This CDR3 contains 14 residues. The CDR3 here is CASTNLLGGYEQYF. The CDR3, as DNA: TGTGCCAGCACCAACCTTCTGGGGGGCTACGAGCAGTACTTC.

In its sample, this clonotype was seen many times. This chain connects TRBV7-8 to TRBJ2-3, with D perhaps matching TRBD2 (6 bases). V lost 0 bases to trimming and J lost 7 bases, with 11 bases between them. This CDR3 spans 14 amino acids. Germline V gene data show CDR1 as SGHVS and CDR2 as FQNEAQ. The CDR3 spells CASSLAMGGYTQYF. The DNA for the CDR3 is TGTGCCAGCAGCTTAGCGATGGGGGGATATACGCAGTATTTT.